The entry below describes one T cell receptor beta chain. Its antigen is currently not known. Per-nucleotide qualities are absent, and no much larger clonotype sits a single base away. This record belongs to a study of shared T cell receptors in the human thymus (dated by TCRdb to 2020 to 2022). At the level of the whole study: The study examined how the human thymus generates shared, self-reactive T-cell receptor alpha chains.

Library creation used the immunoSEQ multiplex PCR assay. TCRdb obtained this table from immuneACCESS and retained in-frame rearrangements with V and J assigned. These tables miss some clones; where compared with another copy, unresolved V genes account for less than half of the shortfall, and the remainder is unexplained. Across this sample there are about 380,000 clones, with 95% seen only once. 0.015% to 0.02% of the sample is taken by the ten largest. Sequencing input: thymocytes. The receptor was isolated from a human donor.

The CDR3 here reads CASSLETSDETQYF. The sequenced DNA: TGTGCCAGCAGCTTGGAAACTAGCGACGAGACCCAGTACTTC. Here the chain combines TRBV5-4 and TRBJ2-5; the junction holds 7 bases that match TRBD2. The germline V gene encodes CDR1 SGHNT and CDR2 YYREEE (reference sequence). The CDR3, from cysteine to phenylalanine, totals 14 residues. The retained sequence is limited to the CDR3, 42 bases, with the frame set at the first base. Germline trimming amounts to 0 bases on V and 5 bases on J, with 4 as the count of junction bases outside the gene matches.